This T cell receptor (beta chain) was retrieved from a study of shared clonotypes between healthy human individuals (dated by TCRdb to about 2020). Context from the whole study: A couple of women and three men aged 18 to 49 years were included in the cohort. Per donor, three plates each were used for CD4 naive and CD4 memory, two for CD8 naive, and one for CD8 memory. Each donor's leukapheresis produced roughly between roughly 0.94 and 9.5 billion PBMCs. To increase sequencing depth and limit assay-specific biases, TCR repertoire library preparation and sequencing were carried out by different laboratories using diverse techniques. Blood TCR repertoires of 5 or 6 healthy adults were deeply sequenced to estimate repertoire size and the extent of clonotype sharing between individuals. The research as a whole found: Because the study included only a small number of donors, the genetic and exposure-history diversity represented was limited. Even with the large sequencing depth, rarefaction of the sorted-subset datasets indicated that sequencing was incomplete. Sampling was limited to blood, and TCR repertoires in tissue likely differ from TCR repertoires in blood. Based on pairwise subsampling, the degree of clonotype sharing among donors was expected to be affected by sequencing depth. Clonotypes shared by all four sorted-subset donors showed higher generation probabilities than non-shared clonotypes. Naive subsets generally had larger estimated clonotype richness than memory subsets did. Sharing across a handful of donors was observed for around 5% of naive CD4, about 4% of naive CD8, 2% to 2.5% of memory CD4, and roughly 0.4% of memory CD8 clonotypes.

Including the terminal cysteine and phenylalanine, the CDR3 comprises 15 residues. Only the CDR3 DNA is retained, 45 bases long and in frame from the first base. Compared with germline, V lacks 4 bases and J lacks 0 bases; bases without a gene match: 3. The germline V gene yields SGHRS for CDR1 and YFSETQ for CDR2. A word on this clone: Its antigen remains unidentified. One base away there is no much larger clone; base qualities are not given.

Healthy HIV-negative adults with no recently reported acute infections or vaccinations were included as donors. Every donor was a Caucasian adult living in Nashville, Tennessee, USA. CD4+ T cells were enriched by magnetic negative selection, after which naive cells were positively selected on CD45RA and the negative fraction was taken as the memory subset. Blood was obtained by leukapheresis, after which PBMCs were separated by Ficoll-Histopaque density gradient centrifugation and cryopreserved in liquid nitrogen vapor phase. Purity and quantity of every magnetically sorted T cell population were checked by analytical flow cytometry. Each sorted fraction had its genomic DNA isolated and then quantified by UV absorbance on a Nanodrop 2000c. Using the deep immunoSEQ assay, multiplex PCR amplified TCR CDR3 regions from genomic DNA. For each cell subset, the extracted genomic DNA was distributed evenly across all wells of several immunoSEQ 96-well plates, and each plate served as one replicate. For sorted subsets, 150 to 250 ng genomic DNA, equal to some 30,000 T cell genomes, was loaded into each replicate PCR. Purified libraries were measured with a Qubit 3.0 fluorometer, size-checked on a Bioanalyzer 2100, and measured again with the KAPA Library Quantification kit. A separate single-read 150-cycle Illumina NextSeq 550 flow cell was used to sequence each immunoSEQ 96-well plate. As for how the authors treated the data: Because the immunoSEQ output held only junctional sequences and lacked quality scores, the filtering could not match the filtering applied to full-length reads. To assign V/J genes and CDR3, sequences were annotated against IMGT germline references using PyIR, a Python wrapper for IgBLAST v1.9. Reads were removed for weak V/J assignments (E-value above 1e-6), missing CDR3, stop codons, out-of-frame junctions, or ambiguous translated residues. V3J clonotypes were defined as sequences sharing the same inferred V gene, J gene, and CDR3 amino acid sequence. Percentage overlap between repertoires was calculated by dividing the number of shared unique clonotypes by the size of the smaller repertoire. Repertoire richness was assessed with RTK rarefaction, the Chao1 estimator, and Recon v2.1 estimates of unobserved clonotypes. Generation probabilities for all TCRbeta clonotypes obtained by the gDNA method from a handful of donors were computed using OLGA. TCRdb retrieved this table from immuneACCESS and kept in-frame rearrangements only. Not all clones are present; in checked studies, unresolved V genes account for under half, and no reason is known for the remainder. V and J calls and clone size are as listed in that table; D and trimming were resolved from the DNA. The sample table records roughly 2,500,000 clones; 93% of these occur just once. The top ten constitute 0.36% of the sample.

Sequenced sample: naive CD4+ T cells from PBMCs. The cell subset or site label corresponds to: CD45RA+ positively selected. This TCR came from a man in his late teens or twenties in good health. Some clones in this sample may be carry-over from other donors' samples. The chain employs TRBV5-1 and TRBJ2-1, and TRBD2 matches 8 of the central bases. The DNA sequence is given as TGCGCCAGCAGCCACGGGACTAGCTCCTACAATGAGCAGTTCTTC. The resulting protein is CASSHGTSSYNEQFF. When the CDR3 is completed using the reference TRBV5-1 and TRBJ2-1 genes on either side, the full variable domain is KAGVTQTPRYLIKTRGQQVTLSCSPISGHRSVSWYQQTPGQGLQFLFEYFSETQRNKGNFPGRFSGRQFSNSRSEMNVSTLELGDSALYLCASSHGTSSYNEQFFGPGTRLTVL.